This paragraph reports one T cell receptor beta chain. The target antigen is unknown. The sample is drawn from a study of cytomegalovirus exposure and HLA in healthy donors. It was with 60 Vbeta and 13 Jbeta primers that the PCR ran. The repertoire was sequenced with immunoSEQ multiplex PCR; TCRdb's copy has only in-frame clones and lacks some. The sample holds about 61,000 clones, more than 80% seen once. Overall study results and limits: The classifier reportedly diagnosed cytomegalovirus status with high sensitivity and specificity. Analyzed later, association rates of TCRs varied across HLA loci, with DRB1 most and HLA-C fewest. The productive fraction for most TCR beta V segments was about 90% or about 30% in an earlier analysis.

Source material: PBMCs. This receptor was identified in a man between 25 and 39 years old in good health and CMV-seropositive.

CDR3 sequence reads: CATATGGSGNTIYF. As DNA, the CDR3 is TGTGCCACCGCGACAGGGGGCTCTGGAAACACCATATATTTT. The V and J genes are TRBV6-1 and TRBJ1-3; 9 nucleotides line up with TRBD1. J was trimmed by 0 bases and V by 10 bases; bases with no gene match: 4. Per germline, CDR1 MNHNS and CDR2 SASEGT. The CDR3 consists of 14 residues.